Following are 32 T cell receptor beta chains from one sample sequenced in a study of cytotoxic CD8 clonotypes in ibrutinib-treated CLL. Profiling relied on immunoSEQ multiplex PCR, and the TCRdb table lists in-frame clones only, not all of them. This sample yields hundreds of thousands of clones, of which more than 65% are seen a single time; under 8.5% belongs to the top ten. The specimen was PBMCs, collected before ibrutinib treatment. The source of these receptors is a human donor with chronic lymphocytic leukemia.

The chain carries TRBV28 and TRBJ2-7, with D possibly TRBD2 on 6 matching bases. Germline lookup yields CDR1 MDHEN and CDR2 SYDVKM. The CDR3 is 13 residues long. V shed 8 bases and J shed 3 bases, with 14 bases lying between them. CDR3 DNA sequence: TGTGCCAGCCGGGACTCAAACCGCTACGAGCAGTACTTC. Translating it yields CASRDSNRYEQYF.

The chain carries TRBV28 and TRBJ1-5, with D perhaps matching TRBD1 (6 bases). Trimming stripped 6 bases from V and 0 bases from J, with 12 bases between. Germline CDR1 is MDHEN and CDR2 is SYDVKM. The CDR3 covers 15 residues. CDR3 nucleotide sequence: TGTGCCAGCAGCCGGCAGGGGTATAGCAATCAGCCCCAGCATTTT. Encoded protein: CASSRQGYSNQPQHF.

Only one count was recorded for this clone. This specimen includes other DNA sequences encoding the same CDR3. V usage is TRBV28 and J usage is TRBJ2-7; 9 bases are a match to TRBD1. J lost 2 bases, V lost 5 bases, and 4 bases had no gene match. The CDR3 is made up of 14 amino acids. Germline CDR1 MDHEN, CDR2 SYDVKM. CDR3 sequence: CASSLGQGTYEQYF. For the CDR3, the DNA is TGTGCCAGCAGTCTGGGACAGGGAACCTACGAGCAGTACTTC.

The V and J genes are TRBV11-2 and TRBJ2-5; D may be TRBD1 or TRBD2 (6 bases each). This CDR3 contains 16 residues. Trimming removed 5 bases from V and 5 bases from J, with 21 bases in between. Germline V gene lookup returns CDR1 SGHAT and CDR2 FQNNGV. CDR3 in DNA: TGTGCCAGCAGCCTTCCCCGGGACACCGGAGGGGAGACCCAGTACTTC. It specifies CASSLPRDTGGETQYF.

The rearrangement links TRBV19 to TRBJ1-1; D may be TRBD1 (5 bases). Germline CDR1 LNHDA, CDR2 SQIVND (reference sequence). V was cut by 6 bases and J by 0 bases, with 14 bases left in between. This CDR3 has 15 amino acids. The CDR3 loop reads CASSYIDRLNTEAFF. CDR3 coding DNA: TGTGCCAGTAGCTATATTGACAGATTGAACACTGAAGCTTTCTTT.

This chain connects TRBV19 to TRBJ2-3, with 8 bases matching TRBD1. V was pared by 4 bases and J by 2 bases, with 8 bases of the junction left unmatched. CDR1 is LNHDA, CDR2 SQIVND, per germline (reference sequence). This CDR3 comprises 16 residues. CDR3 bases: TGTGCCAGTAGTACGGGACAGGTGATTTACACAGATACGCAGTATTTT. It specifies CASSTGQVIYTDTQYF.

The DNA for the CDR3 is TGTGCCAGCAGCTTGTTAGGACAGGGGAACACCGGGGAGCTGTTTTTT. Amino acid sequence: CASSLLGQGNTGELFF. The J gene is TRBJ2-2, the V gene TRBV5-4, with TRBD1 matching 8 bases. The germline gives CDR1 SGHNT, CDR2 YYREEE (reference sequence). The CDR3 is made up of 16 amino acids. V shed 1 base, J shed 1 base, and the junction held 3 bases outside the gene matches.

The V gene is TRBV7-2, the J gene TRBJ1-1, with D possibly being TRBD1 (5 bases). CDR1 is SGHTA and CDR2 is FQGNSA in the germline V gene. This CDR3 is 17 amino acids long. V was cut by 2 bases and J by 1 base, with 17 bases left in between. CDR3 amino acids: CASSLSGGLRRNTEAFF. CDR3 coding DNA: TGTGCCAGCAGCTTATCCGGGGGACTGAGAAGGAACACTGAAGCTTTCTTT.

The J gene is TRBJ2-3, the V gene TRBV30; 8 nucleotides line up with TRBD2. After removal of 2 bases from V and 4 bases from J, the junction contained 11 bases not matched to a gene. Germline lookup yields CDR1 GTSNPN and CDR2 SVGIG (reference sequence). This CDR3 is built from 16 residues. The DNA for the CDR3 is TGTGCCTGGAGTCCCTCAAGCGGGAGTGACGCAGATACGCAGTATTTT. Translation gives CAWSPSSGSDADTQYF.

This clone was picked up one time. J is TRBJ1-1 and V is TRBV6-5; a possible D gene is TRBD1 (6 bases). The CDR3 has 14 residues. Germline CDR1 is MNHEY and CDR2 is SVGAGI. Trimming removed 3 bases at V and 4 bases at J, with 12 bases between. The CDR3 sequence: CASSYGGGGTEAFF. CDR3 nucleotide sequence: TGTGCCAGCAGTTATGGGGGAGGGGGCACTGAAGCTTTCTTT.

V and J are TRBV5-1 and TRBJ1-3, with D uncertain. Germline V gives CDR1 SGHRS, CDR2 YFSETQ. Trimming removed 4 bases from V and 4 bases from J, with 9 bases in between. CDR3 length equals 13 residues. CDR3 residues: CASSPDVGNTIYF. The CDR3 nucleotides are TGCGCCAGCAGCCCGGACGTCGGAAACACCATATATTTT.

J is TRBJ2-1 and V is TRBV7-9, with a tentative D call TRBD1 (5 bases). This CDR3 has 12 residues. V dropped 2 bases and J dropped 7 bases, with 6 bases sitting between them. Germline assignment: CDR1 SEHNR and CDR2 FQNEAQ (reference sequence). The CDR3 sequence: CASSLQGNEQFF. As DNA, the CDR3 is TGTGCCAGCAGCTTACAGGGTAATGAGCAGTTCTTC.

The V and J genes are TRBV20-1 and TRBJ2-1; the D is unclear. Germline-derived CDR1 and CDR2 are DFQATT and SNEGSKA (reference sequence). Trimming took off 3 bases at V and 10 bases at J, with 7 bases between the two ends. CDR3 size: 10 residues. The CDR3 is CSARYAEQFF. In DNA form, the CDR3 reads TGCAGTGCTAGGTATGCGGAGCAGTTCTTC.

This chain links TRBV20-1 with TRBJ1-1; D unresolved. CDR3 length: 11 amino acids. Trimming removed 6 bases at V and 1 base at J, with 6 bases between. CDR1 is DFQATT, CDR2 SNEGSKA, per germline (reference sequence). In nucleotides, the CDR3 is TGCAGTGCAGTGGGGAACACTGAAGCTTTCTTT. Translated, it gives CSAVGNTEAFF.

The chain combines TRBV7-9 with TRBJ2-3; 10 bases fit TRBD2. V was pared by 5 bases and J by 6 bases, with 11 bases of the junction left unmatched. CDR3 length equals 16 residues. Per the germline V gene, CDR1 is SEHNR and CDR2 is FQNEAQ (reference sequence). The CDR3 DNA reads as TGTGCCAGCAGCGCGCTTCGGCGACTAGCGGGCGATACGCAGTATTTT. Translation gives CASSALRRLAGDTQYF.

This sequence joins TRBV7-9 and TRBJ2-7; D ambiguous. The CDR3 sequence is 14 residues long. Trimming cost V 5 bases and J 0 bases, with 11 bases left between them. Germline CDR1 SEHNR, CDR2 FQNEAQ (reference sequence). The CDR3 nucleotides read TGTGCCAGCAGCCCGATTGGGATCTCCTACGAGCAGTACTTC. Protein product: CASSPIGISYEQYF.

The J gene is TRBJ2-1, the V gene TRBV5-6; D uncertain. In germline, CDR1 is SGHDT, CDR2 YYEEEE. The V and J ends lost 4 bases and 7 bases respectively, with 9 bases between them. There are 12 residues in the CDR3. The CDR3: CASSRSRNEQFF. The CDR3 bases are TGTGCCAGCAGCCGGTCCCGAAATGAGCAGTTCTTC. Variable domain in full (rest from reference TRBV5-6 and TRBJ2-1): DAGVTQSPTHLIKTRGQQVTLRCSPKSGHDTVSWYQQALGQGPQFIFQYYEEEERQRGNFPDRFSGHQFPNYSSELNVNALLLGDSALYLCASSRSRNEQFFGPGTRLTVL.

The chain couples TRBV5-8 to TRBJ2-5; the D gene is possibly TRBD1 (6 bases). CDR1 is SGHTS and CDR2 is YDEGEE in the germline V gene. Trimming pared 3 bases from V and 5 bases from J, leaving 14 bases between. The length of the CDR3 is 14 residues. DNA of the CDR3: TGTGCCAGCAGCTCGTACAGGGCGTGGGAGACCCAGTACTTC. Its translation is CASSSYRAWETQYF.

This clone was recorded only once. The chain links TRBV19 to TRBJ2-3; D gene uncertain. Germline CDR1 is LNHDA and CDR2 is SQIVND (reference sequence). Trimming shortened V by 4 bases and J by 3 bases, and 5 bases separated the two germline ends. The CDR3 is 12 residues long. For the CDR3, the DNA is TGTGCCAGTAGTAAAGCTACAGATACGCAGTATTTT. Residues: CASSKATDTQYF.

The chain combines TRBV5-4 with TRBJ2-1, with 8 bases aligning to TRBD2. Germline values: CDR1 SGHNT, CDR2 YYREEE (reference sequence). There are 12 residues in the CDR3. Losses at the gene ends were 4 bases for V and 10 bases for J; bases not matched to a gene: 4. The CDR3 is CASSTVAGEQFF. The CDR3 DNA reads TGTGCCAGCAGCACGGTAGCGGGAGAGCAGTTCTTC.

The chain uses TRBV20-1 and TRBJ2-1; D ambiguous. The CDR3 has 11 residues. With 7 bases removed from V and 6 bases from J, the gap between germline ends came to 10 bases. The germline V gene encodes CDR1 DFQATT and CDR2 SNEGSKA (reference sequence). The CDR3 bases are TGCAGTGTCGAAGGGCCCAATGAGCAGTTCTTC. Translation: CSVEGPNEQFF.

CDR3 sequence: CASSIYAGRSYEQYF. CDR3 DNA sequence: TGTGCCAGTAGTATTTACGCGGGCCGCTCCTACGAGCAGTACTTC. The rearrangement uses TRBV19 and TRBJ2-7; D perhaps matches TRBD2 (5 bases). Deletions cut 3 bases from V and 0 bases from J, with 12 bases between. The CDR3 is 15 residues long. Germline V lookup: CDR1 LNHDA, CDR2 SQIVND (reference sequence).

The CDR3 protein is CASSELGTFTGELFF. The CDR3 nucleotides are TGTGCCAGCAGTGAACTCGGGACCTTCACCGGGGAGCTGTTTTTT. This chain joins TRBV6-1 and TRBJ2-2; D is perhaps TRBD1 or TRBD2 (5 bases each). This CDR3 region has 15 residues. Germline CDR1 MNHNS, CDR2 SASEGT. V lost 2 bases and J lost 4, with 11 bases in between.

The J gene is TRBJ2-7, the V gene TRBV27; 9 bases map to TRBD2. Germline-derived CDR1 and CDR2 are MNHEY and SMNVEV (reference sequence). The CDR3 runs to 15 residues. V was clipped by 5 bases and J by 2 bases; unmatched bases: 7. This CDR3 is CASSEAGGGTYEQYF. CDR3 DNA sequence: TGTGCCAGCAGTGAGGCGGGAGGGGGGACCTACGAGCAGTACTTC.

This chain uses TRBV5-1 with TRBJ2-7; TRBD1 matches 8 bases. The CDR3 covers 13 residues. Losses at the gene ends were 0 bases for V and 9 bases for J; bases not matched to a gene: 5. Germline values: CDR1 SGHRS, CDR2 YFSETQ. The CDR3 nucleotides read TGCGCCAGCAGCTTGGGACAGGGGTTAAGGCAGTACTTC. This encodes CASSLGQGLRQYF.

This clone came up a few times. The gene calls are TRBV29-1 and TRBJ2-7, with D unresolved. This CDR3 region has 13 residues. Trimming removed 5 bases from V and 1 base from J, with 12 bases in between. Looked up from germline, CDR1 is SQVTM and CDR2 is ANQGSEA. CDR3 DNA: TGCAGCGTTCGGACCTCCTTTTCCTACGAGCAGTACTTC. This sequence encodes CSVRTSFSYEQYF.

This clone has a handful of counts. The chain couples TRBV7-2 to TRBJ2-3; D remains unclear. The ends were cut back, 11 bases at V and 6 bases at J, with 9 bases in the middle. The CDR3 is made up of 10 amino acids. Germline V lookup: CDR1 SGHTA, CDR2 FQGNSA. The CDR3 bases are TGTGCCCTGGGGATGGATACGCAGTATTTT. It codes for CALGMDTQYF.

The CDR3: CSVCYLTGGNEKLFF. The CDR3 region has the DNA TGCAGCGTCTGCTACCTGACGGGCGGTAATGAAAAACTGTTTTTT. This rearrangement joins TRBV29-1 to TRBJ1-4; D unresolved. The CDR3 is 15 amino acids. Germline V gene lookup returns CDR1 SQVTM and CDR2 ANQGSEA. Trimming left V 6 bases short and J 4 bases short, with 18 bases between.

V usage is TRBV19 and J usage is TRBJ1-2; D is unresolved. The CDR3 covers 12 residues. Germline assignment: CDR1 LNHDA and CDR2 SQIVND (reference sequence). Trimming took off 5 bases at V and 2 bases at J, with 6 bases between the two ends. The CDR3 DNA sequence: TGTGCCAGTAGTCCGGGAAACTATGGCTACACCTTC. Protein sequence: CASSPGNYGYTF.

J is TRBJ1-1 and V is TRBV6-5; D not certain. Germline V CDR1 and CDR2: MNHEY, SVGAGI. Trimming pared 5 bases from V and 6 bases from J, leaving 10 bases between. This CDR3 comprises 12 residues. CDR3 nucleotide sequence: TGTGCCAGCAGTAGAGGGTTCGCTGAAGCTTTCTTT. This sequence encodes CASSRGFAEAFF.

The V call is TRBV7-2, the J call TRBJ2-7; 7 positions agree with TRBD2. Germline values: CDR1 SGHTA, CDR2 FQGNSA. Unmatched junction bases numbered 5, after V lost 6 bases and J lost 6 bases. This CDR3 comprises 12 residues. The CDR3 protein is CASSPTSREQYF. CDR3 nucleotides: TGTGCCAGCAGTCCGACTAGCCGCGAGCAGTACTTC.

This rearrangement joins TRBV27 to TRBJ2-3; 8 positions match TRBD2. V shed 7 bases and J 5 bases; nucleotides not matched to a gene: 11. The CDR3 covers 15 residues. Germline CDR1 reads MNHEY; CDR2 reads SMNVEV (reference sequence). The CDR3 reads CASTRGGPGVDTQYF. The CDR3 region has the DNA TGTGCCAGCACCCGGGGGGGCCCAGGGGTAGATACGCAGTATTTT.